This passage covers 18 T cell receptor beta chains from one sample sequenced in a study of T-cell reconstitution after alpha-beta-depleted transplantation in children. A library of TCRbeta sequences, prepared with unique molecular identifiers, was generated. TCRdb processed the PCR reads anew with MiXCR; each CDR3 protein has one entry. The sample has hundreds of thousands of distinct CDR3 sequences; around 12% are singletons. The input for sequencing was PBMCs, taken before TCRalphabeta/CD19-depleted stem cell transplant. These receptors all come from a girl aged 2-10 years with congenital amegakaryocytic thrombocytopenia, due to receive a stem cell transplant.

The chain couples TRBV3-1 to TRBJ2-7, with 8 bases identical to TRBD2. The CDR3 covers 16 residues. From germline, CDR1 is LGHDT and CDR2 YNNKEL (reference sequence). With V trimmed by 10 bases and J by 0 bases, 14 bases remained unmatched. Here the CDR3 reads CATCPSPGLVSYEQYF. CDR3 DNA sequence: TGTGCCACCTGCCCGTCACCGGGACTAGTCTCCTACGAGCAGTACTTC.

There are a few counts of this clonotype. V and J are TRBV5-1 and TRBJ2-5; D is perhaps TRBD1 (5 bases). Trimming shortened V by 2 bases and J by 5 bases, and 16 bases separated the two germline ends. The CDR3 runs 15 residues. Germline loops: CDR1 SGHRS, CDR2 YFSETQ. The CDR3, as DNA: TGCGCCAGCAGCTTCTCCCCCGGCAGGGCGGAGACCCAGTACTTC. Translated, it gives CASSFSPGRAETQYF.

This clonotype was detected only a few times. V is TRBV20-1 and J is TRBJ2-5; 9 bases match TRBD2. V shed 3 bases and J 4 bases; nucleotides not matched to a gene: 9. This CDR3 has 15 residues. Germline V gene lookup returns CDR1 DFQATT and CDR2 SNEGSKA (reference sequence). The CDR3 nucleotides read TGCAGTGCTAGCCGTCCTAGCGGGGATTTAGAGACCCAGTACTTC. This gives the protein CSASRPSGDLETQYF.

Ten or more counts support this clonotype. The chain combines TRBV27 with TRBJ2-1; 10 nucleotides line up with TRBD1. This CDR3 contains 15 residues. The germline V gene has CDR1 MNHEY and CDR2 SMNVEV (reference sequence). After removal of 4 bases from V and 6 bases from J, the junction contained 6 bases not matched to a gene. The CDR3 sequence is CASSSGQGEVNEQFF. In nucleotides, the CDR3 is TGTGCCAGCAGTTCCGGACAGGGGGAAGTCAATGAGCAGTTCTTC.

The V call is TRBV7-2, the J call TRBJ2-3, with unresolved D. Germline V gene lookup returns CDR1 SGHTA and CDR2 FQGNSA. The CDR3 runs 14 residues. V lost 5 bases to trimming and J lost 1 base, with 10 bases between them. In DNA, the CDR3 is TGTGCCAGCAGCCGGACGGCTGGCACAGATACGCAGTATTTT. Its protein product is CASSRTAGTDTQYF.

This clonotype was counted between two and nine times. The chain couples TRBV7-8 to TRBJ2-4; D unclear. V lost 1 base and J lost 6, with 4 bases in between. This CDR3 contains 12 residues. The germline V gene has CDR1 SGHVS and CDR2 FQNEAQ. CDR3 sequence (DNA): TGTGCCAGCAGCTTAGACTCAAACATTCAGTACTTC. Translating gives CASSLDSNIQYF.

The genes are TRBV10-3 and TRBJ1-5; D uncertain. Germline V lookup: CDR1 ENHRY, CDR2 SYGVKD. With 0 bases removed from V and 5 bases from J, the gap between germline ends came to 11 bases. This CDR3 has 15 amino acids. The CDR3 nucleotides are TGTGCCATCAGTGAGTCGCTAAGCCGGGATCAGCCCCAGCATTTT. As protein: CAISESLSRDQPQHF.

This clonotype has ten or more counts. V usage is TRBV5-6 and J usage is TRBJ2-2, with TRBD1 as a possible D gene (6 bases). CDR1 is SGHDT, CDR2 YYEEEE, per germline. V was clipped by 0 bases and J by 2 bases, with 11 bases between them. CDR3 length: 16 residues. CDR3 sequence (DNA): TGTGCCAGCAGCTTGGTGGGGGCTAGTAACACCGGGGAGCTGTTTTTT. It is translated as CASSLVGASNTGELFF.

This CDR3 is CASSSQVREVTYEQYF. The CDR3, as DNA: TGTGCCAGCAGTTCCCAGGTGCGGGAGGTTACCTACGAGCAGTACTTC. The V and J genes are TRBV28 and TRBJ2-7, with TRBD2 identical over 8 bases. V lost 4 bases, J lost 2 bases, and 10 bases stayed unmatched. The CDR3 spans 16 residues. Germline V gene sequence: CDR1 MDHEN, CDR2 SYDVKM. Looking up the rest from reference TRBV28 and TRBJ2-7 gives the full variable domain: DVKVTQSSRYLVKRTGEKVFLECVQDMDHENMFWYRQDPGLGLRLIYFSYDVKMKEKGDIPEGYSVSREKKERFSLILESASTNQTSMYLCASSSQVREVTYEQYFGPGTRLTVT.

As DNA, the CDR3 is TGTGCCAGCAGCTTATTCGGGGACACAGATACGCAGTATTTT. It codes for CASSLFGDTDTQYF. The chain couples TRBV7-6 to TRBJ2-3; weak D call: TRBD2 (5 bases). Trimming cost V 2 bases and J 2 bases, with 8 bases left between them. The CDR3 length is 14 residues. Germline CDR1 is SGHVS and CDR2 is FNYEAQ. The full variable domain, with the rest looked up from reference TRBV7-6 and TRBJ2-3, is GAGVSQSPRYKVTKRGQDVALRCDPISGHVSLYWYRQALGQGPEFLTYFNYEAQQDKSGLPNDRFSAERPEGSISTLTIQRTEQRDSAMYRCASSLFGDTDTQYFGPGTRLTVL.

This clonotype showed up many times. This chain connects TRBV20-1 to TRBJ2-1; the D is unclear. Looked up from germline, CDR1 is DFQATT and CDR2 is SNEGSKA (reference sequence). The CDR3 spans 14 residues. The ends were cut back, 6 bases at V and 7 bases at J, with 19 bases in the middle. The CDR3 region is CSAKTVTALNEQFF. The DNA of the CDR3 is TGCAGTGCCAAGACCGTTACTGCCTTGAATGAGCAGTTCTTC.

There are many counts of this clonotype. This rearrangement joins TRBV7-2 to TRBJ1-1, with D possibly TRBD1 on 5 matching bases. V lost 6 bases and J lost 1, with 12 bases in between. Per the germline V gene, CDR1 is SGHTA and CDR2 is FQGNSA. The CDR3 is made up of 14 amino acids. The CDR3: CASSSQGGNTEAFF. CDR3 in DNA: TGTGCCAGCAGTTCCCAGGGAGGGAACACTGAAGCTTTCTTT.

This clonotype has just a few counts. The V and J genes are TRBV27 and TRBJ2-2, with 11 bases lining up with TRBD2. The CDR3 runs 16 residues. CDR1 and CDR2 from the germline V gene are MNHEY and SMNVEV (reference sequence). The J segment lost 6 bases and the V segment lost 5 bases, leaving 8 bases of the junction unmatched. CDR3 sequence: CASSLIAGGPPGELFF. The CDR3 coding sequence is TGTGCCAGCAGTCTCATAGCGGGAGGGCCCCCCGGGGAGCTGTTTTTT.

V gene TRBV9 combines with J gene TRBJ1-6; unclear D gene. There are 13 residues in the CDR3. With 3 bases removed from V and 9 bases from J, the gap between germline ends came to 10 bases. Germline V gene data show CDR1 as SGDLS and CDR2 as YYNGEE. The CDR3 coding sequence is TGTGCCAGCAGCGGGGCCCCACCTTCACCCCTCCACTTT. Its translation: CASSGAPPSPLHF.

This clonotype was counted at least ten times. The chain is built from TRBV12-3 or TRBV12-4 and TRBJ2-4; maybe TRBD1 (6 bases). V was cut by 3 bases and J by 1 base, with 10 bases left in between. CDR3 size: 15 residues. In nucleotides, the CDR3 is TGTGCCAGCAGTTTCAGGGGTAGTGCCAAAAACATTCAGTACTTC. Translating gives CASSFRGSAKNIQYF.

The gene calls are TRBV5-1 and TRBJ2-1; 8 bases agree with TRBD2. The CDR3 covers 13 residues. Losses at the gene ends were 8 bases for V and 1 base for J; bases not matched to a gene: 2. CDR1 and CDR2 from the germline V gene are SGHRS and YFSETQ. DNA of the CDR3: TGCGCCAGTCAGCGGGAGTCCTACAATGAGCAGTTCTTC. It encodes CASQRESYNEQFF. The full variable domain, rest sourced from reference TRBV5-1 and TRBJ2-1, is KAGVTQTPRYLIKTRGQQVTLSCSPISGHRSVSWYQQTPGQGLQFLFEYFSETQRNKGNFPGRFSGRQFSNSRSEMNVSTLELGDSALYLCASQRESYNEQFFGPGTRLTVL.

This clonotype came up once. This rearrangement joins TRBV7-6 to TRBJ2-5; 10 bases align to TRBD2. The trim removed 8 bases at V and 4 bases at J, leaving 13 bases unmatched. Germline values: CDR1 SGHVS, CDR2 FNYEAQ. The CDR3 has 16 residues. In nucleotides, the CDR3 is TGTGCCAGCCGCGGGGTAGCGGGAGGTTACTCAGAGACCCAGTACTTC. Translating it yields CASRGVAGGYSETQYF.

CDR3 loop: CASSFFRAGGNEQFF. CDR3 DNA sequence: TGTGCCAGCAGCTTCTTCCGAGCGGGAGGCAATGAGCAGTTCTTC. V is TRBV11-2 and J is TRBJ2-1, with 9 bases aligning to TRBD2. The CDR3 has 15 residues. V trimming: 3 bases; J trimming: 6 bases; junction bases outside the gene matches: 6. Germline lookup yields CDR1 SGHAT and CDR2 FQNNGV.